This TCR beta chain was sequenced in a study of blood T cell repertoires in COVID-19. Study-wide background: Some COVID-19 samples were acute and others convalescent; all came from the United States, Italy and Spain.

Measured with immunoSEQ multiplex PCR; TCRdb has only the in-frame clones, and not every one. Of approximately 220,000 clones listed, about 86% were seen once; the top ten hold about 2.1%. V lost 9 bases to trimming and J lost 11 bases, with 16 bases between them. The CDR3 contains 11 residues. CDR1 and CDR2 (germline): MNHNY, SVGAGI (reference sequence). The rearrangement links TRBV6-6 to TRBJ1-1; a weak D match, TRBD1 (6 bases). This TCR was sampled from a woman aged 55-70 years with acute or convalescent COVID-19. Sequencing was done on a sample of peripheral blood. CDR3 region: CASSFSGAAFF. For the CDR3, the DNA is TGTGCCAGTTCATTTTCAGGGGCGGCTTTCTTT.